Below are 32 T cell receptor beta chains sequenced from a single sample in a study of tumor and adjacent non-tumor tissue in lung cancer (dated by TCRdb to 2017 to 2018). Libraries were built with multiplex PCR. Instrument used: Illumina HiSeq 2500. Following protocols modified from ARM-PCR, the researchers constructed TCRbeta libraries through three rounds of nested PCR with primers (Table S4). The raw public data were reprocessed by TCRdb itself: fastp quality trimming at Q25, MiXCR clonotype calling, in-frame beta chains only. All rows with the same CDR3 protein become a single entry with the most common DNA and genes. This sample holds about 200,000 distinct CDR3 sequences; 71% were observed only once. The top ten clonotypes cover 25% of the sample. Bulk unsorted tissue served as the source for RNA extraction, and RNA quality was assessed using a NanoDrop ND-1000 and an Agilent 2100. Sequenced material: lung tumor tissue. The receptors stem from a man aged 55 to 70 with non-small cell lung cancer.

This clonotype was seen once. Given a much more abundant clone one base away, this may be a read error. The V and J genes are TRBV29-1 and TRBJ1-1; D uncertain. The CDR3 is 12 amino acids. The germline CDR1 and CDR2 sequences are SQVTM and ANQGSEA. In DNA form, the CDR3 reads TGCAGCGTGAGGCAGGTGAAGACTGAAGCTTTCTTT. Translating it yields CSVRQVKTEAFF.

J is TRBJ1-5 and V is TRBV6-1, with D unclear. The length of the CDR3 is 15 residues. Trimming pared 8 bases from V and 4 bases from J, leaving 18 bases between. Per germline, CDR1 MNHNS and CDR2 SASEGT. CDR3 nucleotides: TGTGCCAGCGGTTCGGATAGAGTAGGGAATCAGCCCCAGCATTTT. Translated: CASGSDRVGNQPQHF.

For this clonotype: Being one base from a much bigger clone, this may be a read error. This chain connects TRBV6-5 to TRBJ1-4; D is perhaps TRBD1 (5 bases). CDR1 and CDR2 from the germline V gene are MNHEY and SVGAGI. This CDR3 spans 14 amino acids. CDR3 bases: TGTGACAGCAGCGAAGGGACTTGGGGTGAAAAACTGTTTTTT. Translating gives CDSSEGTWGEKLFF.

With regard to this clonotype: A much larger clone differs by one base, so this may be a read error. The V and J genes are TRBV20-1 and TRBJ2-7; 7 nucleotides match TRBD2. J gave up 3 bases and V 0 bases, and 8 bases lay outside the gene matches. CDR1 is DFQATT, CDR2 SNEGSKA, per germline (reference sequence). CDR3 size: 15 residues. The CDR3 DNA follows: TGCAGTGCTAGAGATAGCCAGCGGGGATACTACGAGCAGTACTTC. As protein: CSARDSQRGYYEQYF.

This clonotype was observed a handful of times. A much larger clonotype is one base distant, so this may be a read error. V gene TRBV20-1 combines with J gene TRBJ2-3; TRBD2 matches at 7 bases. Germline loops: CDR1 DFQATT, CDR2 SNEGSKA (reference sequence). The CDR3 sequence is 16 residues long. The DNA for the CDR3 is TGCAGTGCTAGAGGATGGGAGGGTGGGAGCACAGATATGCAGTATTTT. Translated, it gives CSARGWEGGSTDMQYF.

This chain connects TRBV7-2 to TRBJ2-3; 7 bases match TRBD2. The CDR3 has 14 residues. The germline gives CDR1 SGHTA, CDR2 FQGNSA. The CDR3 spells CGCSSSGTIDTQYF. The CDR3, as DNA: TGTGGCTGCAGCTCGTCCGGGACTATAGATACGCAGTATTTT.

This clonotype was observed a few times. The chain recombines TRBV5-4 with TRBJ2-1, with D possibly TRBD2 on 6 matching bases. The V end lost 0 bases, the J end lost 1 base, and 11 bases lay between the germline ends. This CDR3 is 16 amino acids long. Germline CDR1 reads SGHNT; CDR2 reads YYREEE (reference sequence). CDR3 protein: CASSLDPSGSYNEQFF. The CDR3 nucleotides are TGTGCCAGCAGCTTGGACCCCAGCGGGTCCTACAATGAGCAGTTCTTC. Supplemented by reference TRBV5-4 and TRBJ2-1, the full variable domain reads ETGVTQSPTHLIKTRGQQVTLRCSSQSGHNTVSWYQQALGQGPQFIFQYYREEENGRGNFPPRFSGLQFPNYSSELNVNALELDDSALYLCASSLDPSGSYNEQFFGPGTRLTVL.

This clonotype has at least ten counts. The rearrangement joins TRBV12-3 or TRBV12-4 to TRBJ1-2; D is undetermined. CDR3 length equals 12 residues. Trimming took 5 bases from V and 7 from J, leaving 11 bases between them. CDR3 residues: CASSHHRGGYTF. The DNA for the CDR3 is TGTGCCAGCAGTCACCACCGGGGTGGCTACACCTTC.

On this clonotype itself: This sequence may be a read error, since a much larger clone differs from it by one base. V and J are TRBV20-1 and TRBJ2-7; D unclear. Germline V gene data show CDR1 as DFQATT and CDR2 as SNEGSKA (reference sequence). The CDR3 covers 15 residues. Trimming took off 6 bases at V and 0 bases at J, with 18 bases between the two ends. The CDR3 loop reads CSAYVTRASSYEQYF. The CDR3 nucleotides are TGCAGTGCCTACGTTACCCGGGCTTCCTCCTACGAGCAGTACTTC.

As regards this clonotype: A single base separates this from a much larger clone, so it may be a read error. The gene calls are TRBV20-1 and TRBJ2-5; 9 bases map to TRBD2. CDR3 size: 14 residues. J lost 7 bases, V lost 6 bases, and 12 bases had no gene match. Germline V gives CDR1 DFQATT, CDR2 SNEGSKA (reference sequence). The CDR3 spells CSAWREGRGVTQYF. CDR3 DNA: TGCAGTGCGTGGCGGGAGGGCCGAGGAGTGACCCAGTACTTC.

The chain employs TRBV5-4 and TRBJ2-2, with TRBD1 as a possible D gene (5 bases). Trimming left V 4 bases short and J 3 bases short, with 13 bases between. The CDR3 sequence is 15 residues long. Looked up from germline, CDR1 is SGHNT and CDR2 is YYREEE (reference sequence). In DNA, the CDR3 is TGTGCCAGCAGCCTTCAGGGCCTGGACACCGGGGAGCTGTTTTTT. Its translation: CASSLQGLDTGELFF.

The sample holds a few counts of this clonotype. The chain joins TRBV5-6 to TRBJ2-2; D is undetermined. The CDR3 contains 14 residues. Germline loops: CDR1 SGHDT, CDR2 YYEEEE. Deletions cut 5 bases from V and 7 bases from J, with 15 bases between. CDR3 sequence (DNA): TGTGCCAGCAGAACGATGGCCTGGGACGGGGAGCTGTTTTTT. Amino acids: CASRTMAWDGELFF. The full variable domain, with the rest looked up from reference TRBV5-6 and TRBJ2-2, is DAGVTQSPTHLIKTRGQQVTLRCSPKSGHDTVSWYQQALGQGPQFIFQYYEEEERQRGNFPDRFSGHQFPNYSSELNVNALLLGDSALYLCASRTMAWDGELFFGEGSRLTVL.

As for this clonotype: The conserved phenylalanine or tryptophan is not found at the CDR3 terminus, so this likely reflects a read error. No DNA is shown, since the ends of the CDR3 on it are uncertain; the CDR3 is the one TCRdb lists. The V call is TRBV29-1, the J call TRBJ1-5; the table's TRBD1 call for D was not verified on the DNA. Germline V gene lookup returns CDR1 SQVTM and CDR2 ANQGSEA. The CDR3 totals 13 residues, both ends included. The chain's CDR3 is CSVEDRGKGPQHS.

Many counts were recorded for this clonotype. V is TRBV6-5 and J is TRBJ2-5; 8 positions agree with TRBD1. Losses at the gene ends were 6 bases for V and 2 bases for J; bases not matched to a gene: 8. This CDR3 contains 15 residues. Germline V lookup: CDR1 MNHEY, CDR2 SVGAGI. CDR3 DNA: TGTGCCAGCAGCCCTCTTGGACAGGGTCAAGAGACCCAGTACTTC. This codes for CASSPLGQGQETQYF.

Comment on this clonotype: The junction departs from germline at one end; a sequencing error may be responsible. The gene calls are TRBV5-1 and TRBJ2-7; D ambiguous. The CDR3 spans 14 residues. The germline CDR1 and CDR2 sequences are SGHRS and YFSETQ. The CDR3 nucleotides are TGCACCAGCAACGCCAGCCTGGCGGACTACGAGCAGTACTTC. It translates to CTSNASLADYEQYF.

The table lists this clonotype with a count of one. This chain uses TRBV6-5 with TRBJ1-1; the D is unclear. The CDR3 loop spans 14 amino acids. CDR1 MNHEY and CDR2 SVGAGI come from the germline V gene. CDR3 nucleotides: TGTATCAGCAGTCTCCGGGCGGACTTAGGTGAAGCTTTCTTT. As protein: CISSLRADLGEAFF.

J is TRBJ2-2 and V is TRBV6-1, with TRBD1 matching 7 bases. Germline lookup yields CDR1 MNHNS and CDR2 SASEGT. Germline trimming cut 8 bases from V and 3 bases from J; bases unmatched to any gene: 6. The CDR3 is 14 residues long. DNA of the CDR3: TGTGCCAGCGGAGACAGGGACCACACCGGGGAGCTGTTTTTT. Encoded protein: CASGDRDHTGELFF.

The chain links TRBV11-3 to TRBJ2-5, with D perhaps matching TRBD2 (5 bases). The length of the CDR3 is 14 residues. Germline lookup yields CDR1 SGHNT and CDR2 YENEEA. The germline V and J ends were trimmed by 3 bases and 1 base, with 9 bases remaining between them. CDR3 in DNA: TGTGCCAGCAGCTTGATGGAGGTCCAAGAGACCCAGTACTTC. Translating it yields CASSLMEVQETQYF.

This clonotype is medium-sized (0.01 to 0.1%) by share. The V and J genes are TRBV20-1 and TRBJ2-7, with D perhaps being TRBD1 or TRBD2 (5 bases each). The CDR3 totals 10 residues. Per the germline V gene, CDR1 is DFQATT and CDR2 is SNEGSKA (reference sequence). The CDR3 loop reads CRERGDEQYF. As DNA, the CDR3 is TGCAGGGAGAGAGGGGACGAGCAGTACTTC.

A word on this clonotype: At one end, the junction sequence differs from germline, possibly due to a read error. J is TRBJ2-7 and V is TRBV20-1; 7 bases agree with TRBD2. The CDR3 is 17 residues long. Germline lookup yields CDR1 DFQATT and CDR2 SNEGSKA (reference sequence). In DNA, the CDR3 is TGCAGTGTTAGATTGAAGGGGCGGGACTATCGGGAGAACGAGCAGTACTTC. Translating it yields CSVRLKGRDYRENEQYF.

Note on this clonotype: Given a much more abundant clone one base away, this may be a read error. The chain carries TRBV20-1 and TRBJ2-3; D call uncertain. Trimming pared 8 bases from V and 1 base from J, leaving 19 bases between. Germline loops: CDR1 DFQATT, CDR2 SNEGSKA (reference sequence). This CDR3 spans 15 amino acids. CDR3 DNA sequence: TGCAGTTCTACCGACACCGACAAGGGCACAGATACGCAGTATTTT. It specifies CSSTDTDKGTDTQYF.

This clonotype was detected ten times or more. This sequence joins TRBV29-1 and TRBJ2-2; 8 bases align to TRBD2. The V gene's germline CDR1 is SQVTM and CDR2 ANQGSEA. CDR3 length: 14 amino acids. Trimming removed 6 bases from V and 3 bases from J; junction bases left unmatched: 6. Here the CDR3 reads CSVPLRGDTGELFF. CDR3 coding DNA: TGCAGCGTGCCCTTGCGGGGGGACACCGGGGAGCTGTTTTTT.

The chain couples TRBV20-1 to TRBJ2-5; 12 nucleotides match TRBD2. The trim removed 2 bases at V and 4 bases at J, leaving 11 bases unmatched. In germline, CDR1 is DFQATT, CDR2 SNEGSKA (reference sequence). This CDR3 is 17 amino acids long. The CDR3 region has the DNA TGCAGTGCTAGACACTTTCCATTGGGACTAGCGGGAGAGACCCAGTACTTC. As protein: CSARHFPLGLAGETQYF.

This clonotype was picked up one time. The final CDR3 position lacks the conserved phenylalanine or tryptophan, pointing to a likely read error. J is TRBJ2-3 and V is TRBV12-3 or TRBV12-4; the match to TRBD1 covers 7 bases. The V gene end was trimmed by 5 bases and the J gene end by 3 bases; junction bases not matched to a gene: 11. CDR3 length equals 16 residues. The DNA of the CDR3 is TGTGCCAGCAGTCGCCGACAGACAGGGTTTACAGATACGCAGTATTAT. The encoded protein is CASSRRQTGFTDTQYY.

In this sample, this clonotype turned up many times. The CDR3 region has the DNA TGTGCCAGCAGCTTGTGGCAGGCAACTAATGAAAAACTGTTTTTT. Amino acids: CASSLWQATNEKLFF. V gene TRBV5-6 combines with J gene TRBJ1-4; D gene uncertain. Trimming shortened V by 1 base and J by 0 bases, and 7 bases separated the two germline ends. The CDR3 contains 15 residues. Germline V gene lookup returns CDR1 SGHDT and CDR2 YYEEEE.

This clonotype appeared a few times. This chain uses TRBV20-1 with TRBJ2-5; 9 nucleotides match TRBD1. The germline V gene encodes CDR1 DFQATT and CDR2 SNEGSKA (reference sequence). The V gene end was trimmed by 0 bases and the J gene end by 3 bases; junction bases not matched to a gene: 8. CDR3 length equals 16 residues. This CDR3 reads CSARDYTGGPKETQYF. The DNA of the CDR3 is TGCAGTGCTAGAGATTACACAGGGGGCCCGAAAGAGACCCAGTACTTC.

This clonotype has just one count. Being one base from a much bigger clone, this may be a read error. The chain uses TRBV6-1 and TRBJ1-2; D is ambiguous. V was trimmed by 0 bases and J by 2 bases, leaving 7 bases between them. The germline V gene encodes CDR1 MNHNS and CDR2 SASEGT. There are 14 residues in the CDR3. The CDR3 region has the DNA TGTGCCAGCAGTGAAGCCCCGGGGAACTATGGCTACACCTTC. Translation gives CASSEAPGNYGYTF.

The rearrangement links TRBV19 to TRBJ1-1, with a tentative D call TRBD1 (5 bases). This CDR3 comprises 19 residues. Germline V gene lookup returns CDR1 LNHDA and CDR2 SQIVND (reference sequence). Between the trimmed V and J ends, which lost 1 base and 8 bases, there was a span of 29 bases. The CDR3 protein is CASSIGRQKGLSISAEAFF. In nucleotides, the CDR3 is TGTGCCAGTAGTATAGGGAGGCAAAAGGGGTTATCCATAAGCGCGGAAGCTTTCTTT.

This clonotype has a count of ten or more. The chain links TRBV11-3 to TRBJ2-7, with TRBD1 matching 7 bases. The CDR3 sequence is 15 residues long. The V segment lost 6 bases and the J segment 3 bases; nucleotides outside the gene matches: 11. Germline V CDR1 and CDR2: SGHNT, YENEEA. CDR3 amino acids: CASSPRPGQNYEQYF. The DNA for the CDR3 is TGTGCCAGCAGTCCCCGCCCGGGACAGAACTACGAGCAGTACTTC.

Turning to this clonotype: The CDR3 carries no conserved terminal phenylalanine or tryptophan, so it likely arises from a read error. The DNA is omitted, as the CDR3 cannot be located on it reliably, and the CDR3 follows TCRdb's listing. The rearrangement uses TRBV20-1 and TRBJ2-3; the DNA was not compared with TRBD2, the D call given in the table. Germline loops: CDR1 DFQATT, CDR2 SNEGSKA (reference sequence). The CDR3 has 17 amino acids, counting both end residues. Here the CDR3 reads CSANGILPAGGPDMHYC.

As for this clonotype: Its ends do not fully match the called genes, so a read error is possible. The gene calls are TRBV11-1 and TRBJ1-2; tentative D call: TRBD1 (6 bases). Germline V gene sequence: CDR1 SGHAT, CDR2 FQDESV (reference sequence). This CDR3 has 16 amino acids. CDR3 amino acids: CASSLDMIDRSYSYTF. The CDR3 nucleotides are TGTGCCAGCAGTTTGGACATGATCGACAGGAGCTATAGCTACACCTTC.

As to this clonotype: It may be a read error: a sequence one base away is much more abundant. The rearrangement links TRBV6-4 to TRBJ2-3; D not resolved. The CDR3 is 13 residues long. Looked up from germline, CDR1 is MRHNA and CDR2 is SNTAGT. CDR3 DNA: TGTGCCAGCAATGACGGCTACACAGATACGCAGTATTTT. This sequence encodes CASNDGYTDTQYF.